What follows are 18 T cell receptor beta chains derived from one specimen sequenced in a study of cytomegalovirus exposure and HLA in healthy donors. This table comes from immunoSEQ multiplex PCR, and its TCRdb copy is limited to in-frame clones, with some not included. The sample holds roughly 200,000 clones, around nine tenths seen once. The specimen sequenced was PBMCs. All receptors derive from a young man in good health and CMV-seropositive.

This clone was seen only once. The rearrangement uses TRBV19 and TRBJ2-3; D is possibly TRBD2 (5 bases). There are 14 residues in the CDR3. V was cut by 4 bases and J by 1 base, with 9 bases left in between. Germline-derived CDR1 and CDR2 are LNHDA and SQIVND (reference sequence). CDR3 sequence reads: CASSNRGGTDTQYF. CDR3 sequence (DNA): TGTGCCAGTAGTAATCGGGGTGGCACAGATACGCAGTATTTT.

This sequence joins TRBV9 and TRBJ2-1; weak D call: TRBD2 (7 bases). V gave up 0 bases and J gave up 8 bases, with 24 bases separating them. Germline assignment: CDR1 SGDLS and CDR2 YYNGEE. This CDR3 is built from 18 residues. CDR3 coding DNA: TGTGCCAGCAGCGTAGCTTTGGGGGGGGCCTCAAAGATGGATGAGCAGTTCTTC. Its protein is CASSVALGGASKMDEQFF.

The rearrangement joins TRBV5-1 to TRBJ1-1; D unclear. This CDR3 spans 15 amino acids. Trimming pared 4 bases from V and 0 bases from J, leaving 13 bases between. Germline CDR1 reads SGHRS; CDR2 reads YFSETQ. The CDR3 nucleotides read TGCGCCAGCAGCCTAGATGGGGTTATGAACACTGAAGCTTTCTTT. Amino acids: CASSLDGVMNTEAFF.

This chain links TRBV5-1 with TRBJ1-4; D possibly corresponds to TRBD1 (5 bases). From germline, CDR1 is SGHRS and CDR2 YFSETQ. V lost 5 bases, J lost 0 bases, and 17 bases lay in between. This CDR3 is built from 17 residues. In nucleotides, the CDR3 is TGCGCCAGCAGATCCGTGGTTACAGGCGCAACTAATGAAAAACTGTTTTTT. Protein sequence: CASRSVVTGATNEKLFF.

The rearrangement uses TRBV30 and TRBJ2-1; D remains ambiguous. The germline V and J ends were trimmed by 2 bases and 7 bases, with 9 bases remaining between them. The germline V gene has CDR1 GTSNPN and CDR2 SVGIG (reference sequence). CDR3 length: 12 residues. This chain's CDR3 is CAWSIFGNEQFF. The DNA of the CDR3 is TGTGCCTGGAGTATCTTTGGGAATGAGCAGTTCTTC.

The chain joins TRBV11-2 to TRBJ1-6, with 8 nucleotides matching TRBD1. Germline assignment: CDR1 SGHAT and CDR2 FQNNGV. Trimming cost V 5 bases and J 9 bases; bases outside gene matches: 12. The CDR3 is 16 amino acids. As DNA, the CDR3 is TGTGCCAGCAGCCGAATCCCGGACAGGGCAATTTCACCCCTCCACTTT. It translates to CASSRIPDRAISPLHF.

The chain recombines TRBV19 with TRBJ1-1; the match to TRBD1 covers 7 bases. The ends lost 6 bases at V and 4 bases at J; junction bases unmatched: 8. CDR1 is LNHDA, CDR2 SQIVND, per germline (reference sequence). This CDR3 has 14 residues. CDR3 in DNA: TGTGCCAGTAGCTCCCGACAGGGCTCCACTGAAGCTTTCTTT. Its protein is CASSSRQGSTEAFF.

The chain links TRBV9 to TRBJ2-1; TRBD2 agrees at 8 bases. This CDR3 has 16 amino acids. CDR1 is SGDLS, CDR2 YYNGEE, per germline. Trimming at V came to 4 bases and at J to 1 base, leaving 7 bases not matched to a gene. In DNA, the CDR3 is TGTGCCAGCAGCCCTTCCGGGGGGGCTTCCTACAATGAGCAGTTCTTC. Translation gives CASSPSGGASYNEQFF.

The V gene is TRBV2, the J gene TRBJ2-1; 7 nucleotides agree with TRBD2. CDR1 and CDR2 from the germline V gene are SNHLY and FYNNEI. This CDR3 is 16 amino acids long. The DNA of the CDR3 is TGTGCTTGCACTCGCGGGAGCTTCCAATCCTACAATGAGCAGTTCTTC. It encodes CACTRGSFQSYNEQFF.

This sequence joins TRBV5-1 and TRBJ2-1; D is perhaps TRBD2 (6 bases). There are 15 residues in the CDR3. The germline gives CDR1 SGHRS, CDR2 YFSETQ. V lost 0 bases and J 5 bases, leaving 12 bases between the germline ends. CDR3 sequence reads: CASSLVWDSNNEQFF. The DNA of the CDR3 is TGCGCCAGCAGCTTGGTGTGGGACTCAAACAATGAGCAGTTCTTC.

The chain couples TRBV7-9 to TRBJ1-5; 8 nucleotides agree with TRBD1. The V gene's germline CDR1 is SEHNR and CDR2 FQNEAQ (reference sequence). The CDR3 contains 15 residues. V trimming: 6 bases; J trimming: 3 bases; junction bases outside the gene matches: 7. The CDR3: CASSSAGGPNQPQHF. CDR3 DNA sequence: TGTGCCAGCAGTTCCGCAGGGGGCCCCAATCAGCCCCAGCATTTT.

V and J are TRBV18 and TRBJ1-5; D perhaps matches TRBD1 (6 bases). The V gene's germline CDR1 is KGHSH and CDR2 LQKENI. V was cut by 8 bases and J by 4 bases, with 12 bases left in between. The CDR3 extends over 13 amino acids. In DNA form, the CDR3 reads TGTGCCAGCCGGGGGCAAGAAAATCAGCCCCAGCATTTT. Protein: CASRGQENQPQHF.

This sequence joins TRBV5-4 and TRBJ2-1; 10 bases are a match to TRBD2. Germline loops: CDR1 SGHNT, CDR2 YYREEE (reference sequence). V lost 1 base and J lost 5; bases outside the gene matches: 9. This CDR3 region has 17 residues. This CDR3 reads CASSLPKGLAGDNEQFF. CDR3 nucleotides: TGTGCCAGCAGCTTGCCCAAGGGGCTAGCGGGAGACAATGAGCAGTTCTTC.

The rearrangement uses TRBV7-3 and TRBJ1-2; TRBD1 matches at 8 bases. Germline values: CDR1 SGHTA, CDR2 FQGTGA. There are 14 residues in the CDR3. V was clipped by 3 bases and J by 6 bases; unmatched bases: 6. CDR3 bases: TGTGCCAGCAGCTTCTCCGGACAGGGCGATGGCTACACCTTC. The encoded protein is CASSFSGQGDGYTF.

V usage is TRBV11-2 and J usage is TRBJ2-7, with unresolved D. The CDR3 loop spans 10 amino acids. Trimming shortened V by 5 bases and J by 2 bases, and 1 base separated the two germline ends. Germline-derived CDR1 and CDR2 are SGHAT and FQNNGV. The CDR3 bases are TGTGCCAGCAGCACCTACGAGCAGTACTTC. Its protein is CASSTYEQYF. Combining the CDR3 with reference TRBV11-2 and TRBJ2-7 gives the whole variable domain EAGVAQSPRYKIIEKRQSVAFWCNPISGHATLYWYQQILGQGPKLLIQFQNNGVVDDSQLPKDRFSAERLKGVDSTLKIQPAKLEDSAVYLCASSTYEQYFGPGTRLTVT.

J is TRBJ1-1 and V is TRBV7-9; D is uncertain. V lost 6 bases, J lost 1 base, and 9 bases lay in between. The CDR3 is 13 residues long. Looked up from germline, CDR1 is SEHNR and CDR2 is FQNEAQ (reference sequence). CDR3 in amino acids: CASRGGSNTEAFF. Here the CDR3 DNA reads TGTGCCAGCAGGGGTGGATCGAACACTGAAGCTTTCTTT. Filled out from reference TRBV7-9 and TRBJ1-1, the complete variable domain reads DTGVSQNPRHKITKRGQNVTFRCDPISEHNRLYWYRQTLGQGPEFLTYFQNEAQLEKSRLLSDRFSAERPKGSFSTLEIQRTEQGDSAMYLCASRGGSNTEAFFGQGTRLTVV.

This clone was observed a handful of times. The CDR3 coding sequence is TGTGCCAGCAGTGTAGGTCCAAATCAGCCCCAGCATTTT. Residues: CASSVGPNQPQHF. The rearrangement links TRBV2 to TRBJ1-5; D ambiguous. CDR3 length: 13 amino acids. Germline V gene data show CDR1 as SNHLY and CDR2 as FYNNEI. V lost 4 bases to trimming and J lost 4 bases, with 8 bases between them.

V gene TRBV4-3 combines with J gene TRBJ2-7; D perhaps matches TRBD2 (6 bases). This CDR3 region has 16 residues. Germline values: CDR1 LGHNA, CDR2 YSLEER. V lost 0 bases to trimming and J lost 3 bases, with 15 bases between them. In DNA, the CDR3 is TGCGCCAGCAGCCAAGATCCTCGGGGGTACGGCTACGAGCAGTACTTC. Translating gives CASSQDPRGYGYEQYF.